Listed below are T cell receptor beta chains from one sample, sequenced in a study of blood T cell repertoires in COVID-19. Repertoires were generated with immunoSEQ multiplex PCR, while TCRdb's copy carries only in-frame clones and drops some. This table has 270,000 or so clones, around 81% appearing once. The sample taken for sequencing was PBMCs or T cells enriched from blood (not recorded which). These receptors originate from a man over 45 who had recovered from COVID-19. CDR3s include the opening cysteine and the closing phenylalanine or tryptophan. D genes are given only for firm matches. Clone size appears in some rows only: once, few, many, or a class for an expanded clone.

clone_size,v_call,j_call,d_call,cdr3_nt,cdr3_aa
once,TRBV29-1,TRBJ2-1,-,TGCAGCGTTCCCGGACGGGAGAACTCCTACAATGAGCAGTTCTTC,CSVPGRENSYNEQFF
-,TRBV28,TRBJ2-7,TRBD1,TGTGCCAGCAGGGAAACTGGGACAGGGCGCTCCTACGAGCAGTACTTC,CASRETGTGRSYEQYF
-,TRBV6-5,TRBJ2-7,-,TGTGCCAGCAGTTCTGTTGGGAGCTACGAGCAGTACTTC,CASSSVGSYEQYF
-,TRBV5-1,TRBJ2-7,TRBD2,TGCGCCAGCAGCTTGGTGGGGGGGTACGAGCAGTACTTC,CASSLVGGYEQYF
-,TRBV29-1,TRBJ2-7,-,TGCAGCGTTGAGTCCAGGGGAACCTACGAGCAGTACTTC,CSVESRGTYEQYF
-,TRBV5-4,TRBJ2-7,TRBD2,TGTGCCAGCAGCTTAGTGGGGGGACTAGCAGGCGAGCAGTACTTC,CASSLVGGLAGEQYF
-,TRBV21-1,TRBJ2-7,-,TGTGCCAGCAGCAACGCAAGGATACAGGGAAGATACGCCTACGAGCAGTACTTC,CASSNARIQGRYAYEQYF
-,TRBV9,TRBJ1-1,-,TGTGCCAGCAGCGTAGAGACAGGAAGAATGAACACTGAAGCTTTCTTT,CASSVETGRMNTEAFF
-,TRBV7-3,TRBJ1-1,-,TGTGCCAGCAGCTTAATAGGGGCGGCTGAAGCTTTCTTT,CASSLIGAAEAFF
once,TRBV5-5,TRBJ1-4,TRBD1,TGTGCCAGCAGCTTAGGTCAGGGGGTAAATGAAAAACTGTTTTTT,CASSLGQGVNEKLFF
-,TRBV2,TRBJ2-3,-,TGTGCCAGCATAGGTTGGCCAGGAGGAGTACAAGATACGCAGTATTTT,CASIGWPGGVQDTQYF
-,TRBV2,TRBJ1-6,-,TGTGCCAGCAGTGGCGGCTTCTCCCATTCACCCCTCCACTTT,CASSGGFSHSPLHF
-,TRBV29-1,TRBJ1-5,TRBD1,TGCAGCGCTAAAGGGACAGACAGCAATCAGCCCCAGCATTTT,CSAKGTDSNQPQHF
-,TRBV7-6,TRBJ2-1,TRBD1,TGTGCCACCCGAACCGGGACAGGGGGTTCGAATGAGCAGTTCTTC,CATRTGTGGSNEQFF
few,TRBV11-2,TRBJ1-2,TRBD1,TGTGCCAGCAGCCCGGACAGGGGGTACTATGGCTACACCTTC,CASSPDRGYYGYTF
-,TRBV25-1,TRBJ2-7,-,TGTGCCAGCAGTGAATTTGGGAGAGCTGGTTACGAGCAGTACTTC,CASSEFGRAGYEQYF
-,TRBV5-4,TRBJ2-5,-,TGTGCCAGCAGCTTGGTCGGTAGCGGAAAAGAGACCCAGTACTTC,CASSLVGSGKETQYF
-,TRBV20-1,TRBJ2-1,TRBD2,TGCAGTGCTAGTGAAGGGGCGGGAGGGCCCAATGAGCAGTTCTTC,CSASEGAGGPNEQFF
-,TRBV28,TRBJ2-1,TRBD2,TGTGCCAGCAGCCGTCGACTAGCGGGAGGAGGTAATGAGCAGTTCTTC,CASSRRLAGGGNEQFF
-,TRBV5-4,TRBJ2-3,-,TGTGCCAGCAGCCGCCCTGGGGGGTTGACAGATACGCAGTATTTT,CASSRPGGLTDTQYF
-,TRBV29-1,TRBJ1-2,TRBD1,TGCAGCGCGACAGGGGGCGATGGCTACACCTTC,CSATGGDGYTF
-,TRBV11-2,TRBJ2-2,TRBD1,TGTGCCAGCAGCTTAGGTAGGAGGACAGGTTCGAACACCGGGGAGCTGTTTTTT,CASSLGRRTGSNTGELFF
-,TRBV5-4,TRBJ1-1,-,TGTGCCAGCAGCTCACCCAGTTCCTCGTTTACTGAAGCTTTCTTT,CASSSPSSSFTEAFF
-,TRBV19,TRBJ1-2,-,TGTGCCAGTAGTATGATGACAGACTCTAACTATGGCTACACCTTC,CASSMMTDSNYGYTF
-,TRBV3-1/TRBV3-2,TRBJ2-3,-,TGTGCCAGCAGCTTTATCACCCTCGGTACAGATACGCAGTATTTT,CASSFITLGTDTQYF
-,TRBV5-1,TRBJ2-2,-,TGCGCCAGCAGCTTGGAGTCACACGGGGAGCTGTTTTTT,CASSLESHGELFF
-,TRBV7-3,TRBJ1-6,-,TGTGCCAGCAGCTTAACGGGGGCCGTTAATTCACCCCTCCACTTT,CASSLTGAVNSPLHF
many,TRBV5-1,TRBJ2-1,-,TGCGCCAGCCAGGCTAGCGCGGCTCTCAATGAGCAGTTCTTC,CASQASAALNEQFF
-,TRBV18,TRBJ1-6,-,TGTGCCAGCTCACCACCGGGGGGTGGTAATTCACCCCTCCACTTT,CASSPPGGGNSPLHF
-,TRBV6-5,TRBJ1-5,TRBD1,TGTGCCAGCCGGACAGGGGGCGGCAATCAGCCCCAGCATTTT,CASRTGGGNQPQHF
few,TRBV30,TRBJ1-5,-,TGTGCCTGGAGCGGGGGACTGGGCAATCAGCCCCAGCATTTT,CAWSGGLGNQPQHF
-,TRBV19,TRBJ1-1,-,TGTGCCAGCCGATGGCAGGGGTCTAACACTGAAGCTTTCTTT,CASRWQGSNTEAFF
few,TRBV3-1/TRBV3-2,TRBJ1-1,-,TGTGCCAGCAGCCAGGGTTTCGGGATCTCGGGTAAGATATTTCAAGCTTTCTTT,CASSQGFGISGKIFQAFF
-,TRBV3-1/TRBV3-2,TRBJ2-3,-,TGTGCCAGCAGCCAAACGGGACTCAGCACAGATACGCAGTATTTT,CASSQTGLSTDTQYF
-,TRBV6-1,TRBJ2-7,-,TGTGCCAGCAGTGAAATGGGAGGAGGGGCAAAGGGCTACGAGCAGTACTTC,CASSEMGGGAKGYEQYF
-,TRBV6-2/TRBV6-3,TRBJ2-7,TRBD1,TGTGCCAGCAGTTGGACAGGGGGTTCCTACGAGCAGTACTTC,CASSWTGGSYEQYF
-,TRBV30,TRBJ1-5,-,TGTGCCTGGAGTTCGGGGTCGGCGGCTGGCAATCAGCCCCAGCATTTT,CAWSSGSAAGNQPQHF
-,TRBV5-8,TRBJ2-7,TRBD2,TGTGCCAGCAGTTACCCCGCGTTGGGACTAGCATCGTCCGAGCAGTACTTC,CASSYPALGLASSEQYF
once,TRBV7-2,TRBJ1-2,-,TGTGCCGTCGTACAGGGATTCCTCTATGGCTACACCTTC,CAVVQGFLYGYTF
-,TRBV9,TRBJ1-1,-,TGTGCCAGCAGCGTACAGAGGCAGAGCACTGAAGCTTTCTTT,CASSVQRQSTEAFF
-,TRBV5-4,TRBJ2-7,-,TGTGCCATGGACTCCGGGACACAAAAGGGGTACGAGCAGTACTTC,CAMDSGTQKGYEQYF
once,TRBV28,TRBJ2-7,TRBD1,TGTGCCAGCAGTTTTGGGGGGACAGGGGACGAGCAGTACTTC,CASSFGGTGDEQYF
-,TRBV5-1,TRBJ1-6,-,TGCGCCAGCAGTCAAAAGAGCTCCTATAATTCACCCCTCCACTTT,CASSQKSSYNSPLHF
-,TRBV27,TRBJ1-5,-,TGTGCCAGCAGTTTATTCGGGACTGGGCAGCCCCAGCATTTT,CASSLFGTGQPQHF
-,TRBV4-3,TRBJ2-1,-,TGCGCCAGCAGCCAAGATGGAGGGCCCAGCAATGAGCAGTTCTTC,CASSQDGGPSNEQFF
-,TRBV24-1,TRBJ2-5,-,TGTGCCACCAGTGAGGAAGGGGCGCGGGGCGAGACCCAGTACTTC,CATSEEGARGETQYF
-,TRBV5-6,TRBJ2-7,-,TGTGCCAGCAGCCGTTTTAATGAGCAGTACTTC,CASSRFNEQYF
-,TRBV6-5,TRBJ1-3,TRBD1,TGTGCCAGCAGCCTGGGGACAGGGGCTGGAAACACCATATATTTT,CASSLGTGAGNTIYF
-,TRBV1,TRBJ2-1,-,TGCACCAGCAGCCAAGATGGGACAGGGGGCTATGTATCTTGGACTAGCGGGACAGACAATGAGCAGTTCTTC,CTSSQDGTGGYVSWTSGTDNEQFF
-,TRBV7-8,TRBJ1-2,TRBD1,TGTGCCAGCAGCCCCCAGGGACAGGGGGCCGAAGGCTACACCTTC,CASSPQGQGAEGYTF